This entry concerns a single T cell receptor (beta chain). Its antigen remains undetermined. Base qualities are missing; no much larger clone stands one base away. Sequencing relied on an Illumina NovaSeq 6000. cDNA libraries for TCRalpha and TCRbeta were prepared by 5'RACE using constant-segment primers, with sample barcodes and unique molecular identifiers added. RNA was extracted from every sample with Trizol reagent. Amplification of the libraries took two PCR steps, and the second step added a second sample barcode plus Illumina TruSeq adapters. Sequencing of libraries was performed on an Illumina NovaSeq with 2 x 150 bp paired-end reads. Turning to the authors' computational methods: Demultiplexing of reads and collapsing into UMI-guided consensus sequences were performed with migec v1.2.7. Using mixcr v2.1.11, UMI consensuses were aligned to TRA and TRB V and J templates and then assembled into clonotypes. Expanded or contracted clonotypes were those called significant by both edgeR and NoisET, with noise models trained on biological replicates. edgeR calls used a false discovery rate-adjusted p below 0.01 and a log2 fold-change threshold of 1. As an exploratory analysis of dynamics, max-normalized trajectories of the 1000 most abundant clonotypes were examined by PCA with hierarchical clustering. Separately sequenced CD4+ and CD8+ repertoires were used to assign the CD4 or CD8 phenotype of responding clones. In-frame beta chains were kept once TCRdb had trimmed the public reads at Q25 with fastp and called clones with MiXCR. Rows merge per CDR3 protein into single entries with the most common DNA and genes. These V and J calls rely on TCRdb rather than the paper's analysis. Recorded for this sample are about 16,000 distinct CDR3 sequences; around 25% of them occurred a single time. Of the sample, more than 55% falls within the top ten clones.

The data originate from a study of T-cell memory formation after mild COVID-19 listed by TCRdb under 2021. As for the study more broadly: TCR sequence clusters from the two donors were largely donor specific. In a couple of donors, T-cell clones that expanded and contracted after mild COVID-19 were tracked by sequencing TCRalpha and TCRbeta repertoires over time. Two young, previously healthy adult volunteers made up the cohort, one male and one female. On the study overall, not on this receptor specifically: The study included only two mild cases, and larger cohorts that include severe cases with pre-infection samples were judged to be necessary. Some responding clones were found in pre-infection memory, which suggests that pre-existing cross-reactive memory T cells took part in the SARS-CoV-2 response. Clones that contracted from day 15 to 85 showed balanced CD4/CD8 phenotypes, whereas a second wave of clones that expanded from day 15 to 37 leaned towards CD4+. SARS-CoV-2 specificity was not confirmed for the second-wave clones peaking on day 37. Contracting CD4+ clones appeared mostly in the CM and EM memory subsets, whereas CD8+ clones were enriched in EMRA.

The germline V gene (reference sequence) yields LNHNV for CDR1 and YYDKDF for CDR2. Relative to germline, V is missing 3 bases and J is missing 5 bases, with 7 bases of the junction outside any gene match. From the cysteine through the phenylalanine, the CDR3 covers 16 amino acids. Kept here is only the CDR3 DNA, which spans 48 bases and is read in frame from base 1. Ficoll-Paque density gradient centrifugation was used to isolate PBMCs. The sample was PBMCs or a T cell subset sorted from them (not recorded which). The chain couples TRBV15 to TRBJ2-1; the junction holds 10 bases that match TRBD2. This clonotype originated in a man aged 18 to 35 who had mild COVID-19 (a few samples of this study predate the infection). The sample titles of this study are shuffled in the database, so cell type and time point are left out; the donor was told from shared clones. The CDR3 protein: CATSRELAGVNNEQFF. In nucleotide form, the sequence is TGTGCCACCAGCAGGGAGCTAGCGGGAGTCAACAATGAGCAGTTCTTC.